This TCR beta chain was retrieved from a study of molecular identifiers for immune sequencing clone quantification. CDR3 length: 15 residues. After removal of 7 bases from V and 4 bases from J, the junction contained 10 bases not matched to a gene. CDR1 is MNHEY, CDR2 SVGAGI, per germline. TCRdb ran MiXCR on the PCR reads and lists one entry per CDR3 protein. The sample carries about 640,000 distinct CDR3 sequences, approximately 20% recorded once. This clonotype was counted ten times or more. The TCR sequence derives from a human donor in good health. Some libraries in this study had Jurkat cell RNA spiked in. Sequenced input: naive CD8+ T cells from blood, with Jurkat cell RNA spiked in. Stated subset: FACS-sorted CD8+CD4-CCR7+CD45RA+ naive T cells. The V gene is TRBV6-5, the J gene TRBJ2-7; 10 bases match TRBD1. CDR3 nucleotide sequence: TGTGCCAGCACCCCCGGAGGACAGGGGGGATACGAGCAGTACTTC. It specifies CASTPGGQGGYEQYF.